A few counts support the clone carrying this T cell receptor beta chain. The antigen is undetermined. This sample stems from a study of regulatory T cells in long-lasting Graves disease. Findings of the study overall: Preferential use of TRBV28, TRBJ1-2 and TRBJ2-5 was seen in persistent disease.

Time point specified: persistent/refractory GD, antithyroid drugs over 5 years with positive TRAb. From PBMCs, RNA was extracted and then used to make the TCR library. Arm-PCR with iRepertoire HTBI primers amplified the CDR3 regions for these TCR beta libraries. MiXCR, applied by TCRdb to the multiplex PCR reads, yields one record per CDR3 protein. The sample lists 500,000 to 700,000 distinct CDR3 sequences; around 32% were seen once. The CDR3 sequence is 14 residues long. Unmatched junction bases numbered 10, after V lost 6 bases and J lost 5 bases. CDR1 and CDR2 from the germline V gene are SNHLY and FYNNEI.

The chain is built from TRBV2 and TRBJ2-7; 7 positions agree with TRBD1. The source is a female donor with Graves disease. Sequencing used peripheral blood mononuclear cells (PBMCs), obtained when the disease was refractory, from a patient treated with antithyroid drugs. This CDR3 is CASRQRPGTDEQYF. The CDR3 coding sequence is TGTGCCAGCAGACAGAGACCCGGGACAGACGAGCAGTACTTC. Variable domain in full (rest from reference TRBV2 and TRBJ2-7): EPEVTQTPSHQVTQMGQEVILRCVPISNHLYFYWYRQILGQKVEFLVSFYNNEISEKSEIFDDQFSVERPDGSNFTLKIRSTKLEDSAMYFCASRQRPGTDEQYFGPGTRLTVT.